The source of this T cell receptor (beta chain) is a study of cytomegalovirus exposure and HLA in healthy donors. Using immunoSEQ multiplex PCR, the repertoire was profiled, and TCRdb retains in-frame clones only, with some absent. The repertoire holds 70,000 to 85,000 clones, roughly 94% seen once, with about 2.1% in the top ten. The donors were in the approximately 110-subject validation cohort; that cohort was separate from the approximately 730-subject first cohort. V lost 5 bases and J lost 0; bases outside the gene matches: 7. This CDR3 has 15 amino acids. Germline CDR1 reads SGHNT; CDR2 reads YYREEE (reference sequence). Study outcomes and limitations: The finding came from a later analysis; first-cohort TCR clusters tended to co-occur in the roughly 110 validation repertoires. Researchers counted around 170 TCR beta chains as cytomegalovirus-associated.

On this clone itself: The antigen is not known.

The clonotype originates from a woman aged 18-35 years in good health and CMV-seropositive. Sequencing was carried out using PBMCs. V gene TRBV5-4 combines with J gene TRBJ2-7, with 8 bases aligning to TRBD1. CDR3 sequence: CASSYTGGSSYEQYF. The DNA of the CDR3 is TGTGCCAGCAGTTATACAGGGGGGAGCTCCTACGAGCAGTACTTC.